Listed here are 26 T cell receptor beta chains from one sample, sequenced in a study of T cells in Graves' hyperthyroidism and ophthalmopathy. There were TCR beta CDR3 regions amplified from RNA transcripts. First-round RT-PCR targeting the TCR CDR3 was performed with the HTBI primer set. TCRdb re-called the multiplex PCR reads with MiXCR, one entry per CDR3 protein. The sample yields 200,000 to 250,000 distinct CDR3 sequences, about 17% seen once. Sequencing was done on a sample of blood. The source of these receptors is a man aged 40-49 years with Graves' hyperthyroidism.

This clonotype was seen only a few times. CDR3 sequence: CSARYTSGANVLTF. In DNA, the CDR3 is TGCAGTGCTAGATACACCTCTGGGGCCAACGTCCTGACTTTC. The V and J genes are TRBV20-1 and TRBJ2-6, with unresolved D. Trimming stripped 2 bases from V and 0 bases from J, with 5 bases between. This CDR3 has 14 residues. CDR1 and CDR2 (germline): DFQATT, SNEGSKA (reference sequence).

This clonotype was counted a few times. This chain uses TRBV20-1 with TRBJ2-1; TRBD2 agrees at 11 bases. The ends lost 4 bases at V and 9 bases at J; junction bases unmatched: 8. This CDR3 is 14 amino acids long. Per germline, CDR1 DFQATT and CDR2 SNEGSKA (reference sequence). CDR3: CSANPSGGFGEQFF. The DNA for the CDR3 is TGCAGTGCTAACCCTAGCGGGGGGTTTGGTGAGCAGTTCTTC.

The CDR3 bases are TGTGCCAGTAGCGGGGGGAACACAGATACGCAGTATTTT. It is translated as CASSGGNTDTQYF. This chain links TRBV19 with TRBJ2-3, with 7 positions matching TRBD2. Germline CDR1 LNHDA, CDR2 SQIVND (reference sequence). This CDR3 region has 13 residues. Trimming removed 6 bases from V and 2 bases from J; junction bases left unmatched: 2.

This clonotype came up many times. The rearrangement links TRBV7-2 to TRBJ2-7, with D hard to call. Germline CDR1 is SGHTA and CDR2 is FQGNSA. The CDR3 is 13 residues long. V lost 5 bases and J 5 bases, leaving 13 bases between the germline ends. CDR3 amino acids: CASSELGIHEQYF. CDR3 nucleotides: TGTGCCAGCAGCGAATTGGGAATCCACGAGCAGTACTTC. Complete variable domain (other parts from reference TRBV7-2 and TRBJ2-7): GAGVSQSPSNKVTEKGKDVELRCDPISGHTALYWYRQSLGQGLEFLIYFQGNSAPDKSGLPSDRFSAERTGGSVSTLTIQRTQQEDSAVYLCASSELGIHEQYFGPGTRLTVT.

The genes are TRBV5-1 and TRBJ2-1, with 8 nucleotides matching TRBD1. Germline values: CDR1 SGHRS, CDR2 YFSETQ. V dropped 6 bases and J dropped 3; count of bases not matched to a gene: 5. The length of the CDR3 is 14 residues. The CDR3 region is CASKGGQDYNEQFF. CDR3 DNA: TGCGCCAGCAAGGGGGGACAGGACTACAATGAGCAGTTCTTC.

This clonotype was recorded at least ten times. The chain has TRBV28 and TRBJ2-1; D not resolved. The CDR3 loop spans 13 amino acids. Germline V gene lookup returns CDR1 MDHEN and CDR2 SYDVKM. Trimming left V 8 bases short and J 5 bases short, with 13 bases between. CDR3 sequence (DNA): TGTGCCAGCCTCAACGAACCAAACAATGAGCAGTTCTTC. Amino acids: CASLNEPNNEQFF.

This clonotype was counted only a few times. The CDR3 region has the DNA TGTGCCATCAAGGACCCTAGCACAGATACGCAGTATTTT. It specifies CAIKDPSTDTQYF. V gene TRBV10-3 combines with J gene TRBJ2-3; D is uncertain. The CDR3 loop spans 13 amino acids. V was pared by 7 bases and J by 0 bases, with 8 bases between. Per the germline V gene, CDR1 is ENHRY and CDR2 is SYGVKD.

Many counts were recorded for this clonotype. The chain links TRBV20-1 to TRBJ1-1; D uncertain. V was trimmed by 2 bases and J by 0 bases, leaving 10 bases between them. The CDR3 totals 14 residues. From germline, CDR1 is DFQATT and CDR2 SNEGSKA (reference sequence). DNA of the CDR3: TGCAGTGCTAGAAATGTGCGGATGAACACTGAAGCTTTCTTT. Translation gives CSARNVRMNTEAFF.

In this sample, this clonotype turned up many times. This sequence joins TRBV7-2 and TRBJ2-6; D is tentatively TRBD1 or TRBD2 (5 bases each). Deletions cut 5 bases from V and 1 base from J, with 12 bases between. This CDR3 has 16 amino acids. Germline V gene lookup returns CDR1 SGHTA and CDR2 FQGNSA. The CDR3 reads CASSRNGGSGANVLTF. CDR3 DNA: TGTGCCAGCAGCCGGAATGGGGGTTCTGGGGCCAACGTCCTGACTTTC.

This clonotype was seen at least ten times. This chain connects TRBV29-1 to TRBJ2-7; D may be TRBD1 or TRBD2 (6 bases each). Germline V CDR1 and CDR2: SQVTM, ANQGSEA. This CDR3 region has 13 residues. V was pared by 1 base and J by 3 bases, with 10 bases between. The CDR3 reads CSVEVEGGYEQYF. The CDR3 DNA is TGCAGCGTTGAAGTGGAGGGGGGCTACGAGCAGTACTTC.

This clonotype came up once. This chain links TRBV4-2 with TRBJ2-7, with a weak D call TRBD2 (6 bases). Germline lookup yields CDR1 LGHNA and CDR2 YNFKEQ. The CDR3 contains 15 residues. V was pared by 4 bases and J by 7 bases, with 20 bases between. The CDR3 loop reads CASSPTGGSVGEQYF. The CDR3 nucleotides are TGTGCCAGCAGCCCCACTGGGGGGTCGGTTGGGGAGCAGTACTTC.

The chain employs TRBV4-1 and TRBJ2-7; 11 bases fit TRBD2. Germline CDR1 reads MGHRA; CDR2 reads YSYEKL. The CDR3 contains 16 residues. The trim removed 1 base at V and 3 bases at J, leaving 5 bases unmatched. CDR3 in amino acids: CASSQAASGGLYEQYF. The CDR3 region has the DNA TGCGCCAGCAGCCAAGCCGCTAGCGGGGGGCTCTACGAGCAGTACTTC.

The genes are TRBV10-2 and TRBJ1-5; D not resolved. The CDR3 consists of 15 residues. Germline values: CDR1 WSHSY, CDR2 SAAADI. Deletions cut 5 bases from V and 7 bases from J, with 18 bases between. Here the CDR3 reads CASSKRAFSGQPQHF. The CDR3 bases are TGCGCCAGCAGTAAAAGGGCCTTCAGCGGGCAGCCCCAGCATTTT.

Points on this clonotype: A much larger clonotype is one base distant, so this may be a read error. This rearrangement joins TRBV27 to TRBJ1-4, with 7 positions matching TRBD1. The ends lost 6 bases at V and 8 bases at J; junction bases unmatched: 12. Per germline, CDR1 MNHEY and CDR2 SMNVEV (reference sequence). There are 15 residues in the CDR3. The CDR3 nucleotides are TGTGCCAGCAGCAAACCGGCAGGGGGTACGGAAAAACTGTTTTTT. This encodes CASSKPAGGTEKLFF.

This clonotype has at least ten counts. V is TRBV10-2 and J is TRBJ2-7, with D maybe TRBD1 (5 bases). The CDR3 is 11 amino acids. V lost 10 bases to trimming and J lost 6 bases, with 13 bases between them. Germline CDR1 reads WSHSY; CDR2 reads SAAADI. The CDR3 reads CATQQGGEQYF. The DNA of the CDR3 is TGCGCCACTCAGCAGGGCGGCGAGCAGTACTTC.

This clonotype was picked up many times. The chain joins TRBV11-2 to TRBJ2-1; a possible D gene is TRBD2 (7 bases). Trimming left V 5 bases short and J 4 bases short, with 18 bases between. Germline V lookup: CDR1 SGHAT, CDR2 FQNNGV. This CDR3 has 16 residues. CDR3: CASSPIYGGRYNEQFF. The CDR3 nucleotides read TGTGCCAGCAGCCCTATCTACGGGGGGCGGTACAATGAGCAGTTCTTC.

The CDR3 DNA is TGTGCCAGCAGTTCAAAAGCGGGGGGGCAAGATACGCAGTATTTT. Residues: CASSSKAGGQDTQYF. The chain links TRBV12-3 or TRBV12-4 to TRBJ2-3, with 10 positions matching TRBD2. J lost 5 bases, V lost 4 bases, and 6 bases had no gene match. The CDR3 covers 15 residues.

At least ten counts were recorded for this clonotype. The chain has TRBV10-3 and TRBJ2-2; 9 bases are a match to TRBD2. From germline, CDR1 is ENHRY and CDR2 SYGVKD. V was clipped by 4 bases and J by 1 base; unmatched bases: 7. The CDR3 runs to 17 residues. The CDR3 DNA sequence: TGTGCCATCAGTGTTGGTAGCGGGGGCCAGAACACCGGGGAGCTGTTTTTT. Amino acid sequence: CAISVGSGGQNTGELFF.

V and J are TRBV3-1 and TRBJ2-5; 7 bases map to TRBD1. This CDR3 contains 13 residues. Germline loops: CDR1 LGHDT, CDR2 YNNKEL (reference sequence). V trimming: 6 bases; J trimming: 2 bases; junction bases outside the gene matches: 3. CDR3 DNA: TGTGCCAGCAGGATGACAGGGCAAGAGACCCAGTACTTC. Protein sequence: CASRMTGQETQYF.

This clonotype was counted ten times or more. The J gene is TRBJ1-6, the V gene TRBV5-1; D is ambiguous. The CDR3 has 14 amino acids. Germline CDR1 and CDR2: SGHRS and YFSETQ. V lost 3 bases and J 5 bases, leaving 9 bases between the germline ends. The CDR3 is CASSYNGDNSPLHF. In DNA, the CDR3 is TGCGCCAGCAGCTACAACGGGGATAATTCACCCCTCCACTTT.

This clonotype was picked up many times. The gene calls are TRBV2 and TRBJ1-6, with 10 bases aligning to TRBD1. The junction had 9 bases not matched to a gene; V was cut back by 5 bases and J by 11 bases. The germline V gene has CDR1 SNHLY and CDR2 FYNNEI. This CDR3 is built from 15 residues. In DNA, the CDR3 is TGTGCCAGCAGTTCCCAGGGGGACAGGGGCACACCCCTCCACTTT. Its translation: CASSSQGDRGTPLHF.

This chain uses TRBV14 with TRBJ2-3; TRBD1 might be the D (5 bases). The CDR3 extends over 15 amino acids. Germline V lookup: CDR1 SGHDN, CDR2 FVKESK. Trimming took 5 bases from V and 0 from J, leaving 12 bases between them. DNA of the CDR3: TGTGCCAGCAGCTTCGACAGCATTAGCACAGATACGCAGTATTTT. It encodes CASSFDSISTDTQYF.

This clonotype was detected ten times or more. The chain employs TRBV5-1 and TRBJ1-2; 7 positions match TRBD1. The CDR3 contains 13 residues. Losses at the gene ends were 4 bases for V and 4 bases for J; bases not matched to a gene: 4. Germline V CDR1 and CDR2: SGHRS, YFSETQ. CDR3 residues: CASSATGAYGYTF. The CDR3 DNA follows: TGCGCCAGCAGCGCAACAGGGGCCTATGGCTACACCTTC.

This clonotype was counted many times. J is TRBJ1-2 and V is TRBV12-3 or TRBV12-4; 7 nucleotides align to TRBD1. The V and J ends lost 3 bases and 5 bases, in that order; junction bases with no gene match: 9. The CDR3 is 15 residues long. The DNA for the CDR3 is TGTGCCAGCAGTTTGGGGGTCGGGACAGAATATGGCTACACCTTC. Translated: CASSLGVGTEYGYTF.

This clonotype occurred many times. J is TRBJ2-3 and V is TRBV7-6; tentative D call: TRBD1 (6 bases). CDR3 length: 16 amino acids. Germline-derived CDR1 and CDR2 are SGHVS and FNYEAQ. The V gene lost 1 base and the J gene lost 4 bases, with 15 bases spanning the gap. CDR3 nucleotides: TGTGCCAGCAGCTTAGGCAAACTAGGGGGAGCAGATACGCAGTATTTT. Its translation: CASSLGKLGGADTQYF.

This clonotype was counted a few times. The V call is TRBV6-1, the J call TRBJ1-4; 7 nucleotides align to TRBD1. The germline CDR1 and CDR2 sequences are MNHNS and SASEGT. With 5 bases clipped from V and 6 bases from J, the junction kept 9 bases outside the gene matches. The CDR3 is 15 amino acids. CDR3 sequence: CASSLRQGGDEKLFF. The CDR3 DNA sequence: TGTGCCAGCAGTCTTCGACAGGGCGGGGATGAAAAACTGTTTTTT.